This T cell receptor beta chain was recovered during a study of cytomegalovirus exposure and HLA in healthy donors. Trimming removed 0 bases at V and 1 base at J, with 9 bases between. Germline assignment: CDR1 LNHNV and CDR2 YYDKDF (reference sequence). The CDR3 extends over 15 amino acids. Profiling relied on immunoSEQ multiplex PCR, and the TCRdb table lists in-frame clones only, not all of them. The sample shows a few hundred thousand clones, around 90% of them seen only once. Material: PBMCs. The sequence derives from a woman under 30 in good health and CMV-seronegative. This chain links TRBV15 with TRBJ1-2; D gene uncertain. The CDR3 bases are TGTGCCACCAGCAGAGATCTGGGCAGTAACTATGGCTACACCTTC. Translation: CATSRDLGSNYGYTF.